This paragraph covers one TCR beta chain sequence. The antigen remains undetermined. After removal of 2 bases from V and 2 bases from J, the junction contained 5 bases not matched to a gene. Germline V CDR1 and CDR2: MNHEY, SVGEGT. This CDR3 region has 15 residues. This record comes from a study of spatial heterogeneity in lung cancer. Using its own MiXCR run on the 5' RACE reads, TCRdb lists one record per CDR3 protein. The sample records under 150,000 distinct CDR3 sequences, 10% to 11% being singletons. Time point denoted: blood at routine non-recurrence follow-up after resection. The sequenced material consisted of unsorted whole RNA from tumor, nontumor lung or frozen PBMC. Study-wide findings and caveats: Among blood samples, ubiquitous expanded tumor TCRs appeared more at resection than at follow-up.

The starting material was PBMCs, obtained at follow-up. The origin of this receptor is a female donor with early-stage non-small cell lung cancer. The V and J genes are TRBV6-2 or TRBV6-3 and TRBJ1-2, with 7 bases lining up with TRBD1. CDR3 protein: CASSYGAGGNYGYTF. DNA of the CDR3: TGTGCCAGCAGTTACGGGGCAGGGGGAAACTATGGCTACACCTTC.